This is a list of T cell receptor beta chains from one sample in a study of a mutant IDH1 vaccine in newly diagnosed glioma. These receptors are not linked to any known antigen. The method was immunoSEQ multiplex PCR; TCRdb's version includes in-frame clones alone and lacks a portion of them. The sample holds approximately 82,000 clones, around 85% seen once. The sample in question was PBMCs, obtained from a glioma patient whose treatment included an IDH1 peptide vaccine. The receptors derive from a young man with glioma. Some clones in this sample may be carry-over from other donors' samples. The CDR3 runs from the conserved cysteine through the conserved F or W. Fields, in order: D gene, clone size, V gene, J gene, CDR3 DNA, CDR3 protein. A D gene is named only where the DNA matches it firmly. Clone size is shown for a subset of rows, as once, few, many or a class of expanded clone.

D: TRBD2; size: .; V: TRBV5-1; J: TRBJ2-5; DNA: TGCGCCAGCAGCTTGAGTACTAGCGGCCAAGAGACCCAGTACTTC; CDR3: CASSLSTSGQETQYF
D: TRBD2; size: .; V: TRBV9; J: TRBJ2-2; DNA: TGTGCCAGCAGCGCGAGCGGGGGGCCAGTCACCGGGGAGCTGTTTTTT; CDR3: CASSASGGPVTGELFF
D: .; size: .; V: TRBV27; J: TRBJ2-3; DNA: TGTGCCAGCAGTCCGGCGGTCGACACAGATACGCAGTATTTT; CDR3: CASSPAVDTDTQYF
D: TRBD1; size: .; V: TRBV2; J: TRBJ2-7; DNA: TGTGCCAGCAGGGGGACAGGGGGCTACGAGCAGTACTTC; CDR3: CASRGTGGYEQYF
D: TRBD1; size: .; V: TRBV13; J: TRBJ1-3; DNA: TGTGCCAGCAGTCCGACAGGGAGAGGAAACACCATATATTTT; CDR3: CASSPTGRGNTIYF
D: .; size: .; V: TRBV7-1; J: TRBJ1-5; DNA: TGTGCCAGCAGCTTAGGGGCGGCTCAGCCCCAGCATTTT; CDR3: CASSLGAAQPQHF
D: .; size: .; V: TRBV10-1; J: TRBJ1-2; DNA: TGCGCCAGCAGTGACGGCCGGGGAGACGGCTACACCTTC; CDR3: CASSDGRGDGYTF
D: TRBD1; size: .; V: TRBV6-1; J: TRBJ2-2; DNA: TGTGCCAGCACCCCGGACAGGGTTGCGACCGGGGAGCTGTTTTTT; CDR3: CASTPDRVATGELFF
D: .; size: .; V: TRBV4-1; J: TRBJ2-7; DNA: TGCGCCAGCAGCCAAGATCGCCGATACGAGCAGTACTTC; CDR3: CASSQDRRYEQYF
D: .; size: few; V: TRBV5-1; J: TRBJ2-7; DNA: TGCGCCAGCAGCTTGGCCGCAGGGTCCTACGAGCAGTACTTC; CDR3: CASSLAAGSYEQYF
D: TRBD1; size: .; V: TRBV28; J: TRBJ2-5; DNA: TGTGCCAGCAGTTCCCCAGGACAGGGGGCCTGGGAGACCCAGTACTTC; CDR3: CASSSPGQGAWETQYF
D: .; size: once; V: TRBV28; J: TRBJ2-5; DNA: TGTGCCAGCAGTTTGATCATGGGGACCCAGTACTTC; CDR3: CASSLIMGTQYF
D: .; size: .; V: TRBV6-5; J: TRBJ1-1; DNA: TGTGCCAGCAGTGCTTCAGGGTATGGGAACACTGAAGCTTTCTTT; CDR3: CASSASGYGNTEAFF
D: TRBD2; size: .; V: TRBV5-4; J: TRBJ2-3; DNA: TGTGCCAGCAGCTTGGGGACTAGCGCGTCCACAGATACGCAGTATTTT; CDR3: CASSLGTSASTDTQYF
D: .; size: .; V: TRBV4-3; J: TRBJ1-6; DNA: TGCGCCAGCAGCCAAATTGGGTCCCTCAGGTCACCCCTCCACTTT; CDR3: CASSQIGSLRSPLHF
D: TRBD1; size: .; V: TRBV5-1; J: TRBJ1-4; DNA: TGCGCCAGCAGCTTGGGGAGGGGGCCCGCTAATGAAAAACTGTTTTTT; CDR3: CASSLGRGPANEKLFF
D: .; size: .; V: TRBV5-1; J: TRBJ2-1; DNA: TGCGCCAGCAGCTCAATGGGGGGCTCCTACAATGAGCAGTTCTTC; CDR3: CASSSMGGSYNEQFF